This T cell receptor beta chain was sequenced in a study of blood T cell repertoires in COVID-19. In the study overall: Sources were T cells, B-cell-depleted T cells, or PBMCs; the material itself was cDNA or gDNA.

Germline V lookup: CDR1 MNHNS, CDR2 SASEGT. After removal of 1 base from V and 3 bases from J, the junction contained 3 bases not matched to a gene. The length of the CDR3 is 14 residues. Per the original data handling: Using reference gene primer amplification, nucleated cell counts were estimated. Produced via immunoSEQ multiplex PCR; TCRdb's table is partial and in-frame only. V and J calls and clone size are those listed in that table; D and trimming were worked out from the DNA. Of approximately 140,000 clones listed, approximately 83% were seen once; the top ten hold around 1.5%. Sequenced material: peripheral blood. The receptor was isolated from a human donor in a cohort sampled during active COVID-19. The genes are TRBV6-1 and TRBJ2-7; TRBD2 matches 7 bases. The chain's CDR3 is CASSEGLADYEQYF. The CDR3 DNA is TGTGCCAGCAGTGAAGGGCTAGCGGACTACGAGCAGTACTTC.